This TCR beta chain was documented in a study of blood T cells in healthy people across ages. This clonotype turned up a few times. Its antigen remains unidentified. V shed 5 bases and J shed 3 bases, with 13 bases lying between them. Germline loops: CDR1 SGHAT, CDR2 FQNNGV. The CDR3 covers 14 residues. The use of a sample-barcoded 5' primer and a J-beta primer mix characterized a second PCR of roughly 6 to 11 cycles. A single record per CDR3 protein comes from TCRdb applying MiXCR to the 5' RACE reads. The sample holds about a million distinct CDR3 sequences, just over 50% seen once. Findings of the study overall: Age advanced and TCR beta diversity per million T cells fell, roughly linearly. Long-lived donors had more naive CD4+ cells and higher diversity than aged donors.

The chain joins TRBV11-2 to TRBJ1-1, with D possibly TRBD1 on 6 matching bases. The TCR originated in an older woman in good health. Sequenced material: blood. CDR3 sequence: CASSIQGRHTEAFF. The CDR3 bases are TGTGCCAGCAGCATACAGGGACGTCACACTGAAGCTTTCTTT.